This T cell receptor (beta chain) was sequenced in a study of cytomegalovirus exposure and HLA in healthy donors. Points from the study as a whole: Reports state that TCR beta sequences accurately predicted most subjects' HLA-A and HLA-B alleles. Only CMV serostatus was available as immune exposure information. Sequencing depth across donors, presence/absence analyses assumed, was roughly uniform. Generally TCR sequences proved uncommon, though certain public TCRs appeared in numerous donors.

The PCR made use of 60 Vbeta and 13 Jbeta primers. Using immunoSEQ multiplex PCR, the repertoire was profiled, and TCRdb retains in-frame clones only, with some absent. The sample shows about 160,000 clones, less than 90% of them seen only once. In regard to this clone: Its antigen is undetermined.

Germline-derived CDR1 and CDR2 are SGHTA and FQGTGA. This CDR3 region has 18 residues. V was pared by 3 bases and J by 7 bases, with 10 bases of the junction left unmatched. The V gene is TRBV7-3, the J gene TRBJ2-2; 14 bases line up with TRBD2. Material: PBMCs. This receptor was taken from a man between 18 and 35 years old in good health and CMV-seronegative. In DNA form, the CDR3 reads TGTGCCAGCAGCTTTTCGGGACTAGCGGGGGAGCTCGGCGGGGAGCTGTTTTTT. It codes for CASSFSGLAGELGGELFF.